This TCR beta chain was sequenced during a study of glioma-infiltrating T cells. The iRepertoire nested amplicon-rescue multiplex PCR amplified TCR alpha and beta CDR3s from RNA. TCRdb re-called the multiplex PCR reads with MiXCR, one entry per CDR3 protein. The data hold about 89,000 distinct CDR3 sequences, with roughly 23% observed a single time. Trimming stripped 2 bases from V and 2 bases from J, with 9 bases between. Germline CDR1 SGHRS, CDR2 YFSETQ. The CDR3 consists of 14 residues. This clonotype was recorded a few times. This TCR was sampled from a human donor with low-grade glioma or glioblastoma, undergoing nonglioma brain surgery, or in good health (not recorded which). The sample comprised glioma tissue, nonneoplastic brain tissue, or PBMCs (not recorded which). The rearrangement uses TRBV5-1 and TRBJ2-3, with a tentative D call TRBD1 (6 bases). The CDR3 spells CASSFNRDTDTQYF. For the CDR3, the DNA is TGCGCCAGCAGCTTCAACAGGGACACAGATACGCAGTATTTT.